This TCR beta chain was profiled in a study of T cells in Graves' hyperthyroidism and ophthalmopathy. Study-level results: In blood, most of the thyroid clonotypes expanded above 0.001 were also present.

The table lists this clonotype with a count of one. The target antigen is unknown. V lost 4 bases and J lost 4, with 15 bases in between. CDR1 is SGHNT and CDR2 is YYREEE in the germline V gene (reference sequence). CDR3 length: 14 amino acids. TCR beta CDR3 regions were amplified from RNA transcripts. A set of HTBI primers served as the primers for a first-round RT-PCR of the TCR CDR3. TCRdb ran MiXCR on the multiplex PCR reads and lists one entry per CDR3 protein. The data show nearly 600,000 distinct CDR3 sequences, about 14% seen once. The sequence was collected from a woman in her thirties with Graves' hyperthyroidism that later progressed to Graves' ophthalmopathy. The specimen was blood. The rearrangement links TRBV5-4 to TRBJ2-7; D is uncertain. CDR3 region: CASSPDGLGYEQYF. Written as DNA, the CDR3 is TGTGCCAGCAGCCCGGACGGCCTAGGGTACGAGCAGTACTTC.